These T cell receptor beta chains were read from a single sample in a study of blood T cell repertoires in COVID-19. Here immunoSEQ multiplex PCR was the method, and the copy in TCRdb shows in-frame clones only, minus some. The sample consists of 180,000 or so clones, around 80% of them appearing once. What was sequenced was PBMCs or T cells enriched from blood (not recorded which). These receptors were collected from a woman in her fifties or sixties in a cohort exposed to, infected with or recovered from COVID-19 (not recorded which). Each CDR3 is given with its conserved first and last residue.

CDR3 protein: CASSFEGAGTDTQYF
J gene: TRBJ2-3
V gene: TRBV28

CDR3 protein: CASSATGMNTEAFF
J gene: TRBJ1-1
V gene: TRBV2

CDR3 protein: CASSGQGGFSGNTIYF
J gene: TRBJ1-3
V gene: TRBV9

CDR3 protein: CATSDPQGPEAFF
J gene: TRBJ1-1
V gene: TRBV24-1

CDR3 protein: CSASSGLAGGYNEQFF
J gene: TRBJ2-1
V gene: TRBV20-1

CDR3 protein: CASSDPPGQGALDEQFF
J gene: TRBJ2-1
V gene: TRBV6-1

CDR3 protein: CASRGAGEVYNEQFF
J gene: TRBJ2-1
V gene: TRBV19

CDR3 protein: CASSVAPDGGYGYTF
J gene: TRBJ1-2
V gene: TRBV9

CDR3 protein: CASSTLSLGNTEAFF
J gene: TRBJ1-1
V gene: TRBV28

CDR3 protein: CASSGQGLSGNSPLHF
J gene: TRBJ1-6
V gene: TRBV28

CDR3 protein: CASRAQILTGELFF
J gene: TRBJ2-2
V gene: TRBV6-5

CDR3 protein: CASSDRTAQETQYF
J gene: TRBJ2-5
V gene: TRBV27

CDR3 protein: CASSLLRGGSLNYGYTF
J gene: TRBJ1-2
V gene: TRBV7-9

CDR3 protein: CASSLRGQNTEAFF
J gene: TRBJ1-1
V gene: TRBV7-2

CDR3 protein: CASSSNRGNEQYF
J gene: TRBJ2-7
V gene: TRBV12-3/TRBV12-4

CDR3 protein: CAISESGQNYGYTF
J gene: TRBJ1-2
V gene: TRBV10-3

CDR3 protein: CASSHSLGTVNTEAFF
J gene: TRBJ1-1
V gene: TRBV28

CDR3 protein: CASSGRTPSDQPQHF
J gene: TRBJ1-5
V gene: TRBV10-1

CDR3 protein: CASSSLTGSYGYTF
J gene: TRBJ1-2
V gene: TRBV5-1

CDR3 protein: CASSPLDLAEPYEQYF
J gene: TRBJ2-7
V gene: TRBV28

CDR3 protein: CARRGLAGGNEQFF
J gene: TRBJ2-1
V gene: TRBV5-1

CDR3 protein: CASSLGGISNQPQHF
J gene: TRBJ1-5
V gene: TRBV28

CDR3 protein: CASSPISGQQETQYF
J gene: TRBJ2-5
V gene: TRBV5-8

CDR3 protein: CASRTTSYNEQFF
J gene: TRBJ2-1
V gene: TRBV12-3/TRBV12-4

CDR3 protein: CASSVTGMNTEAFF
J gene: TRBJ1-1
V gene: TRBV28

CDR3 protein: CAISEDSPWNTEAFF
J gene: TRBJ1-1
V gene: TRBV10-3

CDR3 protein: CASGPGGRTQYF
J gene: TRBJ2-5
V gene: TRBV6-6

CDR3 protein: CASSIYTETGELFF
J gene: TRBJ2-2
V gene: TRBV19

CDR3 protein: CASSAIGDTDTEAFF
J gene: TRBJ1-1
V gene: TRBV5-1

CDR3 protein: CASWGEGSEQFF
J gene: TRBJ2-1
V gene: TRBV19

CDR3 protein: CASGLVFWTSGVYEQYF
J gene: TRBJ2-7
V gene: TRBV12-5

CDR3 protein: CASNRGQGIFDEQFF
J gene: TRBJ2-1
V gene: TRBV5-8

CDR3 protein: CASSFLERANSPLHF
J gene: TRBJ1-6
V gene: TRBV27

CDR3 protein: CASSVQGSDAGNTIYF
J gene: TRBJ1-3
V gene: TRBV18

CDR3 protein: CASSLLAAGDTQYF
J gene: TRBJ2-3
V gene: TRBV7-3

CDR3 protein: CASSYTGLAGNTDTQYF
J gene: TRBJ2-3
V gene: TRBV9

CDR3 protein: CASSFLKGTDTQYF
J gene: TRBJ2-3
V gene: TRBV5-8

CDR3 protein: CASRRQGARNEQFF
J gene: TRBJ2-1
V gene: TRBV28

CDR3 protein: CAISQDRDYGYTF
J gene: TRBJ1-2
V gene: TRBV10-3

CDR3 protein: CASSLDSGRVYNEQFF
J gene: TRBJ2-1
V gene: TRBV7-6

CDR3 protein: CSATGKRTSGELFF
J gene: TRBJ2-2
V gene: TRBV29-1

CDR3 protein: CASSRGRVGEKLFF
J gene: TRBJ1-4
V gene: TRBV4-1

CDR3 protein: CASSYSITGAYEQYF
J gene: TRBJ2-7
V gene: TRBV6-5

CDR3 protein: CASSELGGSPYEQYF
J gene: TRBJ2-7
V gene: TRBV6-1

CDR3 protein: CATSRDRATGGEQYF
J gene: TRBJ2-7
V gene: TRBV15

CDR3 protein: CASSRAGPNYGYTF
J gene: TRBJ1-2
V gene: TRBV6-5